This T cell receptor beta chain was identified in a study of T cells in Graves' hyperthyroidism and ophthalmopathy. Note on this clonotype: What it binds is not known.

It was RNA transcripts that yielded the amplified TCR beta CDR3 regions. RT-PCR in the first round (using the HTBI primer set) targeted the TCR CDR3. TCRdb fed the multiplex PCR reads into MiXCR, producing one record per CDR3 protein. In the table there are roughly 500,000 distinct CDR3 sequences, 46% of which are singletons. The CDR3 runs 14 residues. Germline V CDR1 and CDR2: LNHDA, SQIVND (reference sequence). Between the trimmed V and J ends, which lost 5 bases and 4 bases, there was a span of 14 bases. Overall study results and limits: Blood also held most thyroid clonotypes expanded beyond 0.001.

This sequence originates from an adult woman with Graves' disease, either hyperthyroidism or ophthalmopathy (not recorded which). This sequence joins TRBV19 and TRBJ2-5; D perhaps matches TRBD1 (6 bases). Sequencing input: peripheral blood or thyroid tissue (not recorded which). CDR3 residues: CASSPTGKGETQYF. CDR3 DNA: TGTGCCAGTAGTCCTACAGGGAAAGGAGAGACCCAGTACTTC.